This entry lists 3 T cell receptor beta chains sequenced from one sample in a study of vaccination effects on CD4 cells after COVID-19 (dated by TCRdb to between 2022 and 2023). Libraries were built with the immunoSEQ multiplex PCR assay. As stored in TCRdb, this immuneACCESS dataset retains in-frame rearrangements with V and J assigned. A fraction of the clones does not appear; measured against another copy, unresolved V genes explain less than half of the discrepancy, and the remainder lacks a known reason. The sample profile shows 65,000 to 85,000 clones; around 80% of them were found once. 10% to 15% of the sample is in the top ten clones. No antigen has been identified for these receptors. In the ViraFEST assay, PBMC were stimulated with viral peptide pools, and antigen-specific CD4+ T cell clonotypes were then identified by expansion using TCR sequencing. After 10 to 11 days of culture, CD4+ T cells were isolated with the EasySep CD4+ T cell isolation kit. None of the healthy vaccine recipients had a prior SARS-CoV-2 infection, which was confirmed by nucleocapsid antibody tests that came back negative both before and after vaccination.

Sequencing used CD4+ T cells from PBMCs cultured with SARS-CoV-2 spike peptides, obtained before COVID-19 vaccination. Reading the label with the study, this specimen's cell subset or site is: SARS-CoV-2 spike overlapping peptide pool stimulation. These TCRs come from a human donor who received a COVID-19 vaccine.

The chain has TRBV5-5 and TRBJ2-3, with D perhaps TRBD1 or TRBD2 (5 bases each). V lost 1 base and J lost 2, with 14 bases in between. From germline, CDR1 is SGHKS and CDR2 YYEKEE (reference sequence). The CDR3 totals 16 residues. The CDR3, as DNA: TGTGCCAGCAGCTTGTCGACGGGGCCTTCCACAGATACGCAGTATTTT. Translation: CASSLSTGPSTDTQYF.

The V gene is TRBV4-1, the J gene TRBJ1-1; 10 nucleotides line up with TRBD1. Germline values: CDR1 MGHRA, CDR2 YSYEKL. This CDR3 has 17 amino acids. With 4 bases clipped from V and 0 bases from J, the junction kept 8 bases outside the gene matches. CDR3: CASSRGQGGFMNTEAFF. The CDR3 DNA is TGCGCCAGCAGCCGCGGACAGGGGGGTTTCATGAACACTGAAGCTTTCTTT.

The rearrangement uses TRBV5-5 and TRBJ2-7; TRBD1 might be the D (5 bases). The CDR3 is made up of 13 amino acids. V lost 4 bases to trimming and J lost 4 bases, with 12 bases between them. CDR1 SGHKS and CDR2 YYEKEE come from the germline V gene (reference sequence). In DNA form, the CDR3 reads TGTGCCAGCAGCAAGACCACAGGATACGAGCAGTACGTC. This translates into CASSKTTGYEQYV.